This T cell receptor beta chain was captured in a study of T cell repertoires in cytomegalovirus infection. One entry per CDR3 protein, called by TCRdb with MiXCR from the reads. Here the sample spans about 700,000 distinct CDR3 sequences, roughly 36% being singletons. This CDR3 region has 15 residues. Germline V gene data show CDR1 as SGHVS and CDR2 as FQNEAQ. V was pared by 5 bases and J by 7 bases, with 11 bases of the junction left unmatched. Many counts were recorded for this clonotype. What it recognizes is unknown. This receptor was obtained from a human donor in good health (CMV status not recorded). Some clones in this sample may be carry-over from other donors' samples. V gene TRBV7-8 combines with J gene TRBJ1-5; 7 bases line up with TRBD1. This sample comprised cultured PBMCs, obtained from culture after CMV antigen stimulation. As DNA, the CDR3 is TGTGCCAGCAGCCCCAGGACAGGCGATTACCAGCCCCAGCATTTT. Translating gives CASSPRTGDYQPQHF.